The following is a TCR beta chain sequence with its context. The sample belongs to a study of blood T cell repertoires in COVID-19. Study overall: Collection of acute and convalescent COVID-19 samples took place in the United States, Italy and Spain. The cDNA or gDNA used as material had been derived from T cells, B-cell-depleted T cells, or PBMCs.

V dropped 3 bases and J dropped 4; count of bases not matched to a gene: 9. CDR3 length: 17 residues. Germline V gene data show CDR1 as MNHEY and CDR2 as SMNVEV (reference sequence). Per the authors' pipeline: By means of reference gene primer amplification, nucleated cell counts were estimated. Profiled with immunoSEQ multiplex PCR; TCRdb holds only in-frame clones, not every one. That table furnishes V, J and clone size, whereas the DNA furnished D and trimming. The sample holds around 170,000 clones, 88% seen once. The source material was peripheral blood. The J gene is TRBJ2-1, the V gene TRBV27; TRBD2 matches at 10 bases. The sequence was collected from a man in his sixties with acute or convalescent COVID-19. CDR3 protein: CASSFPSTSGAYNEQFF. CDR3 DNA: TGTGCCAGCAGTTTCCCCTCAACTAGCGGGGCTTACAATGAGCAGTTCTTC.